One and the same sample provided the 3 T cell receptor beta chains below, sequenced in a study of vaccination and CD4 T cells after COVID-19. With the Oncomine TCR Beta short-read assay, DNA from cultured CD4+ T cells was sequenced. TCRdb used MiXCR to reprocess the PCR reads, holding one entry per CDR3 protein. The table has about 20,000 distinct CDR3 sequences, 65% to 70% seen once. Antigens for these TCRs are unknown. The treatment: roughly 11-day PBMC culture with coronavirus spike peptide pools or control peptides (ViraFEST assay). Material for sequencing was CD4+ T cells from blood, cultured in vitro. Every receptor here comes from a human donor who had recovered from COVID-19.

CDR3 DNA sequence: TGTGCCAGCCTATCCCGCGGTAGGGGGACCTACTATGGCTACACCTTC. It encodes CASLSRGRGTYYGYTF. The chain links TRBV19 to TRBJ1-2, with D possibly being TRBD1 (6 bases). V shed 9 bases and J shed 3 bases, with 23 bases lying between them. The CDR3 contains 16 residues. The germline gives CDR1 LNHDA, CDR2 SQIVND (reference sequence).

The chain uses TRBV6-1 and TRBJ1-2; no clear D. Germline V gene data show CDR1 as MNHNS and CDR2 as SASEGT. This CDR3 has 15 residues. V was pared by 7 bases and J by 5 bases, with 20 bases between. CDR3 sequence reads: CASTPSGGAAYGYTF. In DNA form, the CDR3 reads TGTGCCAGCACCCCTAGTGGAGGCGCTGCATATGGCTACACCTTC.

The chain carries TRBV7-3 and TRBJ2-7; D may correspond to TRBD1 or TRBD2 (5 bases each). CDR1 is SGHTA, CDR2 FQGTGA, per germline. Trimming stripped 5 bases from V and 0 bases from J, with 14 bases between. There are 15 residues in the CDR3. The CDR3 sequence: CASSVEAGSSYEQYF. In DNA form, the CDR3 reads TGTGCCAGCAGCGTAGAGGCAGGGAGCTCCTACGAGCAGTACTTC. Looking up the rest from reference TRBV7-3 and TRBJ2-7 gives the full variable domain: GAGVSQTPSNKVTEKGKYVELRCDPISGHTALYWYRQSLGQGPEFLIYFQGTGAADDSGLPNDRFFAVRPEGSVSTLKIQRTERGDSAVYLCASSVEAGSSYEQYFGPGTRLTVT.